This T cell receptor beta chain was profiled in a study of shared clonotypes between healthy human individuals. Study in general: Aged between 18 and 49, the donors were a couple of women and a few men. Study-wide results and caveats: Sampling used blood alone; tissue repertoires probably differ.

At a deep level, the assay was run. Method: immunoSEQ multiplex PCR; TCRdb's copy keeps in-frame clones and lacks some. The sample has under 1,900,000 clones, approximately 98.5% seen once. To note about this clone: Its antigen is still unknown.

V lost 4 bases to trimming and J lost 6 bases, with 23 bases between them. The CDR3 totals 17 residues. Germline V gene data show CDR1 as LGHNA and CDR2 as YNFKEQ. The chain combines TRBV4-2 with TRBJ2-3, with a possible D match to TRBD2 (6 bases). This clonotype was sampled from a young man in good health. Sequencing input: naive CD4+ T cells sorted from blood. Specified subset: CD45RA+ positively selected. The CDR3 DNA reads as TGTGCCAGCAGCCCCTCGGGGCGGGACCCTTGGAGGGATACGCAGTATTTT. This codes for CASSPSGRDPWRDTQYF.